This T cell receptor beta chain was obtained from a study of blood T cell repertoires in COVID-19 (dated by TCRdb to 2020 to 2022). In the study overall: Samples from collaborators originated in the United States, Italy and Spain and spanned both the acute and convalescent phases of COVID-19. HLA class I and class II types, where available, came from metadata supplied by the sample provider rather than from assay-based typing. The samples were drawn from two sources: the first 160 participants of the ongoing ImmuneRACE study, and 950 to 1,500 subjects contributed by 6 global collaborators. The dataset comprised deeply sampled blood TCRbeta repertoires from subjects exposed to, actively infected with, or recovered from COVID-19. The repertoires were released in a freely available public database meant as a resource for research on the immune response to SARS-CoV-2. The prospective study material was composed of cDNA or gDNA derived from T cells, B-cell-depleted T cells, or PBMCs. Sample metadata almost always included a de-identified subject ID, COVID-19 status, age in years and sex. Overall study results and their limits: The amount of clinical and demographic metadata varied by source and participant and was provided uncurated.

The collaborating institutions used their own protocols to collect whole blood in K2EDTA tubes. For TCRbeta analysis, collaborators shipped samples in one of three forms: frozen whole blood, isolated PBMCs, or DNA extracted from either of those sample types. A word on this clone: Its target antigen remains unknown. No per-base quality is available; no much larger clone lies one base away.

Deletion took 4 bases off V and 4 bases off J, with a span of 11 bases between the germline ends. As encoded in the germline V gene (reference sequence), CDR1 is LGHDT while CDR2 is YNNKEL. The CDR3 goes from the cysteine to the phenylalanine over 15 residues. Only the CDR3 region is kept as DNA, spanning 45 bases read in frame from base 1. The immunoSEQ Assay, a bias-controlled multiplex PCR, was used to amplify TCRbeta CDR3 regions from genomic DNA. Turning to the authors' computational methods: Within the assay, amplification of reference gene primers was used to estimate how many nucleated cells each sample contained. To quantify the absolute abundance of each unique TCRbeta CDR3 rearrangement, sequence reads were collapsed and filtered. Productive Simpson clonality was computed per sample as the square root of Simpson's diversity index over productive rearrangements. TCRdb retrieved this table from immuneACCESS and kept in-frame rearrangements only. Not all clones are present; in checked studies, unresolved V genes account for under half, and no reason is known for the remainder. V and J calls plus clone size are reproduced from that table; the DNA served to infer D and trimming. The sample records 150,000 to 200,000 clones, 70% to 90% of which are singletons. The biggest ten clones account for 5.5% to 8.5% of the sample.

The clonotype originates from a woman aged 80 or older in a cohort sampled during active or convalescent COVID-19. Sequenced: peripheral blood. Recombination connected TRBV3-1 (or the pseudogene TRBV3-2) to TRBJ1-6; the D gene identity is not certain. The CDR3 region has the sequence CASSPSPGYNSPLHF. The DNA sequence is given as TGTGCCAGCAGCCCCTCTCCCGGGTATAATTCACCCCTCCACTTT.